This is a list of T cell receptor beta chains from one sample in a study of T cells in Graves' hyperthyroidism and ophthalmopathy. TCRdb redid the calling of the multiplex PCR reads with MiXCR, one entry per CDR3 protein. In the table there are 450,000 to 700,000 distinct CDR3 sequences, just over 45% of which are singletons. Sequencing input: peripheral blood or thyroid tissue (not recorded which). These TCRs come from an adult woman with Graves' disease, either hyperthyroidism or ophthalmopathy (not recorded which). CDR3s leave out the opening cysteine and the closing phenylalanine or tryptophan. Fields, in order: V gene, J gene, CDR3 protein.

>TRBV7-2|TRBJ2-7
ASSLDRGADEQY
>TRBV2|TRBJ2-2
ASSLSTGELF
>TRBV25-1|TRBJ1-5
ASSESGTNQPQH
>TRBV5-8|TRBJ1-1
ASSLGMRNTEAF
>TRBV4-1|TRBJ1-5
ASSPKGGDQPQH
>TRBV3-1|TRBJ2-5
ASSPLARGRLQETQY
>TRBV6-5|TRBJ1-4
ASSYRGGYEKLF
>TRBV6-5|TRBJ1-1
ASSYSARRLEAF
>TRBV5-5|TRBJ1-5
ASHDQPQH
>TRBV20-1|TRBJ1-2
SAAPGTYGYT
>TRBV6-5|TRBJ2-2
ASRFLAGALTGELF
>TRBV24-1|TRBJ2-5
ATSDYLQGETQY
>TRBV19|TRBJ1-1
ATQGPYAEAF
>TRBV7-8|TRBJ1-5
ASSQDRAYGRSNQPQH
>TRBV10-3|TRBJ2-7
AISGTGTSDEQY
>TRBV20-1|TRBJ2-7
SAPLPGKGWNEQY
>TRBV7-9|TRBJ2-5
ASSSNGGLGQETQY
>TRBV28|TRBJ2-7
ASSYGLAAPYEQY
>TRBV7-9|TRBJ2-7
ASSLVAGDAYEQY
>TRBV7-9|TRBJ1-2
ASSPGYNYGYT
>TRBV12-3/TRBV12-4|TRBJ1-2
ASRPTGTGGRGYT
>TRBV15|TRBJ1-1
AASSGTGDTEAF
>TRBV5-1|TRBJ2-2
ASRMAPPNTGELF
>TRBV20-1|TRBJ1-5
SASPGTARGQPQH
>TRBV29-1|TRBJ2-6
SVAYSGANVLT
>TRBV7-9|TRBJ2-2
ASSSSGTSNTGELF
>TRBV9|TRBJ1-5
ATSPGDRGVESGDNQPQH
>TRBV20-1|TRBJ2-7
SAIIRTSGSYEQY
>TRBV20-1|TRBJ2-7
SAEAPRGWEQY
>TRBV12-3/TRBV12-4|TRBJ1-3
ASSYGRANTIY
>TRBV14|TRBJ1-5
ASSQEGGQHQH
>TRBV15|TRBJ1-4
ATSSDSQNEKLF
>TRBV20-1|TRBJ2-3
SASSPQRVNTDTQY
>TRBV20-1|TRBJ2-7
SARDWGGYEQY
>TRBV2|TRBJ1-1
ASNTAVNTEAF
>TRBV29-1|TRBJ1-2
SLVQVEGYT
>TRBV28|TRBJ1-5
ASSHLGEGQFQPQH
>TRBV20-1|TRBJ2-5
SARFLEYGAQY
>TRBV20-1|TRBJ2-5
SAPRGQETQY
>TRBV9|TRBJ1-2
ASSVGGAYYGYT
>TRBV5-1|TRBJ2-6
ASTTGAGANVLT
>TRBV20-1|TRBJ2-7
SATSPGQGSYEQY
>TRBV15|TRBJ2-5
ATSRAVSMNTEAETQY
>TRBV10-3|TRBJ2-2
AISGLTSGYTGELF
>TRBV19|TRBJ1-2
ASTQGGQITNYGYT
>TRBV20-1|TRBJ1-2
SARDGREGYT
>TRBV12-3/TRBV12-4|TRBJ2-5
ASSFNRGQETQY
>TRBV7-8|TRBJ2-5
ASTPDSWWETQY
>TRBV19|TRBJ1-6
ASSERAHSPLH
>TRBV20-1|TRBJ1-5
SATPGGGQPQH
>TRBV9|TRBJ1-6
ASSLGTAPLH
>TRBV25-1|TRBJ1-3
ATDDSGNTIY